Below, 29 T cell receptor beta chains from the same sample are listed, as sequenced in a study of TIL therapy for anti-PD-1-resistant metastatic lung cancer. Time point specified: pre-treatment sample, taken before nivolumab and TIL therapy. Sequencing used immunoSEQ v3. This table comes from immunoSEQ multiplex PCR, and its TCRdb copy is limited to in-frame clones, with some not included. This sample has 60,000 or so clones; under 75% occur once, and the top ten carry over 6.5%. The specimen comprised blood, sampled at baseline. The source is a person between 25 and 79 years old with non-small cell lung cancer.

This chain uses TRBV7-2 with TRBJ1-4, with a tentative D call TRBD1 (6 bases). Germline V gives CDR1 SGHTA, CDR2 FQGNSA. V gave up 2 bases and J gave up 7 bases, with 11 bases separating them. There are 14 residues in the CDR3. The CDR3 DNA follows: TGTGCCAGCAGCTTACAGGGGAGAGTTGAAAAACTGTTTTTT. Translation gives CASSLQGRVEKLFF.

This chain uses TRBV5-1 with TRBJ1-3; tentatively, D is TRBD1 (5 bases). Germline loops: CDR1 SGHRS, CDR2 YFSETQ. Trimming removed 3 bases at V and 0 bases at J, with 13 bases between. The CDR3 is made up of 16 amino acids. CDR3 coding DNA: TGCGCCAGCAGCTCCGCGGTTGGGACCTCTGGAAACACCATATATTTT. It codes for CASSSAVGTSGNTIYF.

V and J are TRBV5-1 and TRBJ2-5, with 7 bases fitting TRBD2. Per germline, CDR1 SGHRS and CDR2 YFSETQ. This CDR3 has 16 amino acids. Unmatched junction bases numbered 9, after V lost 1 base and J lost 3 bases. This CDR3 reads CASSLQGLGGEETQYF. Written as DNA, the CDR3 is TGCGCCAGCAGCTTGCAAGGACTGGGAGGGGAAGAGACCCAGTACTTC.

The chain employs TRBV7-8 and TRBJ1-2; tentative D call: TRBD1 (5 bases). The ends were cut back, 3 bases at V and 3 bases at J, with 11 bases in the middle. Germline V gene sequence: CDR1 SGHVS, CDR2 FQNEAQ. This CDR3 is 14 amino acids long. The CDR3: CASSFNAGHYGYTF. The DNA for the CDR3 is TGTGCCAGCAGCTTCAACGCGGGACACTATGGCTACACCTTC.

The chain is built from TRBV6-5 and TRBJ2-6; D uncertain. The length of the CDR3 is 16 residues. Germline CDR1 is MNHEY and CDR2 is SVGAGI. The V end was cut by 4 bases, the J end by 4 bases, with 14 bases between. The CDR3 protein is CASSSVPASGANVLTF. The CDR3, as DNA: TGTGCCAGCAGTTCTGTCCCAGCGAGCGGGGCCAACGTCCTGACTTTC.

The V and J genes are TRBV4-1 and TRBJ2-2; TRBD1 aligns across 7 bases. CDR3 length: 18 residues. V dropped 1 base and J dropped 4; count of bases not matched to a gene: 12. Germline V lookup: CDR1 MGHRA, CDR2 YSYEKL. As DNA, the CDR3 is TGCGCCAGCAGCCAAGCCGGCCGACAGGGATCCTTCACCGGGGAGCTGTTTTTT. Translated: CASSQAGRQGSFTGELFF.

The chain uses TRBV18 and TRBJ2-5; unclear D gene. Per germline, CDR1 KGHSH and CDR2 LQKENI. CDR3 length: 16 amino acids. V lost 2 bases, J lost 0 bases, and 13 bases lay in between. As DNA, the CDR3 is TGTGCCAGCTCACCAATCTCGGCTCCGTACCAAGAGACCCAGTACTTC. Translation gives CASSPISAPYQETQYF.

The chain employs TRBV2 and TRBJ2-1; D is undetermined. CDR1 and CDR2 (germline): SNHLY, FYNNEI. V was cut by 8 bases and J by 0 bases, with 14 bases left in between. CDR3 length: 15 amino acids. CDR3 in DNA: TGTGCCAGCTCCCCAGGTGACAACTCCTACAATGAGCAGTTCTTC. Protein product: CASSPGDNSYNEQFF.

The chain couples TRBV28 to TRBJ1-3; D unclear. CDR3 length equals 13 residues. V gave up 6 bases and J gave up 8 bases, with 14 bases separating them. The germline V gene has CDR1 MDHEN and CDR2 SYDVKM. The DNA for the CDR3 is TGTGCCAGCAGCCTTAGGCCTTTCGACACCATATATTTT. It specifies CASSLRPFDTIYF.

The table lists this clone with a few counts. The rearrangement links TRBV19 to TRBJ2-2; D is perhaps TRBD1 (5 bases). The CDR3 spans 16 residues. Looked up from germline, CDR1 is LNHDA and CDR2 is SQIVND (reference sequence). V lost 3 bases and J lost 4, with 15 bases in between. The CDR3 DNA reads as TGTGCCAGTAGTATCGGGTTTGGGGCCGGCACCGGGGAGCTGTTTTTT. This gives the protein CASSIGFGAGTGELFF.

This chain uses TRBV9 with TRBJ2-3; 9 bases agree with TRBD2. Germline trimming cut 0 bases from V and 2 bases from J; bases unmatched to any gene: 7. This CDR3 region has 17 residues. Germline V lookup: CDR1 SGDLS, CDR2 YYNGEE. CDR3: CASSVGLAEGVTDTQYF. In nucleotides, the CDR3 is TGTGCCAGCAGCGTAGGACTAGCGGAGGGGGTCACAGATACGCAGTATTTT.

This chain connects TRBV30 to TRBJ2-5; D call uncertain. The CDR3 runs to 13 residues. Germline assignment: CDR1 GTSNPN and CDR2 SVGIG (reference sequence). Trimming removed 1 base from V and 1 base from J, with 7 bases in between. CDR3 nucleotides: TGTGCCTGGAGTGCTGGCACCCAAGAGACCCAGTACTTC. Encoded protein: CAWSAGTQETQYF.

The gene calls are TRBV9 and TRBJ2-3; D assignment may be TRBD1 or TRBD2 (6 bases each). The CDR3 has 16 residues. The germline CDR1 and CDR2 sequences are SGDLS and YYNGEE. Between the trimmed V and J ends, which lost 3 bases and 0 bases, there was a span of 14 bases. DNA of the CDR3: TGTGCCAGCAGCGCCGGGGGACATACTAGCACAGATACGCAGTATTTT. Protein sequence: CASSAGGHTSTDTQYF.

Only a few counts were recorded for this clone. The chain carries TRBV2 and TRBJ1-2; D not resolved. Germline assignment: CDR1 SNHLY and CDR2 FYNNEI. V lost 2 bases and J lost 6, with 16 bases in between. CDR3 length: 15 residues. The CDR3 DNA follows: TGTGCCAGCAGTGAATTAGGTTCCTTCGGAAATGGCTACACCTTC. Amino acids: CASSELGSFGNGYTF. The whole variable domain, remainder taken from reference TRBV2 and TRBJ1-2, is EPEVTQTPSHQVTQMGQEVILRCVPISNHLYFYWYRQILGQKVEFLVSFYNNEISEKSEIFDDQFSVERPDGSNFTLKIRSTKLEDSAMYFCASSELGSFGNGYTFGSGTRLTVV.

This clone was seen just once. The chain is built from TRBV7-9 and TRBJ1-1; D remains unclear. This CDR3 has 14 amino acids. V lost 0 bases to trimming and J lost 1 base, with 6 bases between them. Germline V gene lookup returns CDR1 SEHNR and CDR2 FQNEAQ (reference sequence). CDR3 loop: CASSLAGPNTEAFF. The DNA of the CDR3 is TGTGCCAGCAGCTTAGCCGGACCGAACACTGAAGCTTTCTTT.

This clone showed up just a few times. The chain couples TRBV5-6 to TRBJ1-1, with unresolved D. This CDR3 region has 13 residues. From germline, CDR1 is SGHDT and CDR2 YYEEEE. V shed 3 bases and J shed 1 base, with 7 bases lying between them. The CDR3 nucleotides are TGTGCCAGCAGCTCCGCTCGGAACACTGAAGCTTTCTTT. The encoded protein is CASSSARNTEAFF. The full variable domain, rest sourced from reference TRBV5-6 and TRBJ1-1, is DAGVTQSPTHLIKTRGQQVTLRCSPKSGHDTVSWYQQALGQGPQFIFQYYEEEERQRGNFPDRFSGHQFPNYSSELNVNALLLGDSALYLCASSSARNTEAFFGQGTRLTVV.

The chain combines TRBV6-1 with TRBJ1-1; D is unresolved. In germline, CDR1 is MNHNS, CDR2 SASEGT. V was trimmed by 4 bases and J by 5 bases, leaving 17 bases between them. CDR3 length: 15 residues. The CDR3 region has the DNA TGTGCCAGCAGTGGAGTCCGGACGGGGAAAACTGAAGCTTTCTTT. Its translation: CASSGVRTGKTEAFF.

The chain couples TRBV5-1 to TRBJ2-2; possibly TRBD1 for D (6 bases). CDR3 length: 15 amino acids. Looked up from germline, CDR1 is SGHRS and CDR2 is YFSETQ. The ends were cut back, 4 bases at V and 0 bases at J, with 10 bases in the middle. The CDR3 reads CASSLGTSNTGELFF. The CDR3 bases are TGCGCCAGCAGCCTCGGGACATCGAACACCGGGGAGCTGTTTTTT.

CDR3: CASSLAASTEAFF. CDR3 DNA: TGTGCCAGCAGTTTGGCGGCTAGCACTGAAGCTTTCTTT. This chain links TRBV27 with TRBJ1-1, with no clear D. Germline V gene data show CDR1 as MNHEY and CDR2 as SMNVEV (reference sequence). V lost 3 bases and J 4 bases, leaving 9 bases between the germline ends. The CDR3 consists of 13 residues.

The CDR3 loop reads CASSGYRAETETQYF. The CDR3, as DNA: TGCGCCAGCAGCGGGTACAGGGCCGAAACGGAGACGCAGTATTTT. J is TRBJ2-3 and V is TRBV5-1; TRBD1 is a possible D gene (6 bases). Trimming took off 4 bases at V and 9 bases at J, with 21 bases between the two ends. This CDR3 spans 15 amino acids. Germline V gene data show CDR1 as SGHRS and CDR2 as YFSETQ.

The chain recombines TRBV7-8 with TRBJ2-1, with TRBD2 matching over 14 bases. Germline CDR1 SGHVS, CDR2 FQNEAQ. The CDR3 sequence is 21 residues long. V lost 3 bases and J lost 0; bases outside the gene matches: 13. CDR3 sequence: CASSFPSAGTSGGSSYNEQFF. As DNA, the CDR3 is TGTGCCAGCAGCTTTCCCTCCGCCGGGACTAGCGGGGGTAGCTCCTACAATGAGCAGTTCTTC.

This chain connects TRBV5-1 to TRBJ1-1, with D possibly being TRBD1 (5 bases). The V and J ends lost 0 bases and 4 bases respectively, with 10 bases between them. Germline lookup yields CDR1 SGHRS and CDR2 YFSETQ. This CDR3 has 14 residues. CDR3 sequence (DNA): TGCGCCAGCAGCTTGGGATCCGGGGGCACTGAAGCTTTCTTT. Its translation: CASSLGSGGTEAFF.

A note on this clone: A read error may produce the germline difference seen at one junction end. The chain combines TRBV18 with TRBJ2-7; possibly TRBD1 or TRBD2 for D (5 bases each). Germline V gene data show CDR1 as KGHSH and CDR2 as LQKENI. The CDR3 has 12 amino acids. The CDR3 nucleotides read TGTGCCAGCTCATTCCGGATCGGGACGGCTTTCTTC. This gives the protein CASSFRIGTAFF.

This clone has only a few counts. The V and J genes are TRBV30 and TRBJ2-1; 9 nucleotides match TRBD2. The trim removed 4 bases at V and 4 bases at J, leaving 5 bases unmatched. The CDR3 length is 14 residues. Germline lookup yields CDR1 GTSNPN and CDR2 SVGIG (reference sequence). This CDR3 reads CAWNVLAGYNEQFF. For the CDR3, the DNA is TGTGCCTGGAATGTACTAGCGGGTTACAATGAGCAGTTCTTC.

With respect to this clone: One end of the junction fails to match germline, which may point to a read error. The genes are TRBV5-1 and TRBJ1-2; a possible D gene is TRBD1 (5 bases). Per germline, CDR1 SGHRS and CDR2 YFSETQ. The CDR3 runs 13 residues. CDR3 loop: CASSLNRFSGHTF. The CDR3, as DNA: TGCGCCAGCAGCTTGAACAGGTTCAGTGGCCACACCTTC. The full variable domain, its missing parts supplied by reference TRBV5-1 and TRBJ1-2, is KAGVTQTPRYLIKTRGQQVTLSCSPISGHRSVSWYQQTPGQGLQFLFEYFSETQRNKGNFPGRFSGRQFSNSRSEMNVSTLELGDSALYLCASSLNRFSGHTFGSGTRLTVV.

CDR3 sequence (DNA): TGTGCCTGGACTAGCGGGGGGCTGGGGAATGAGCAGTTCTTC. Translation gives CAWTSGGLGNEQFF. The chain recombines TRBV30 with TRBJ2-1; TRBD2 agrees at 11 bases. From germline, CDR1 is GTSNPN and CDR2 SVGIG (reference sequence). J gave up 7 bases and V 4 bases, and 6 bases lay outside the gene matches. The CDR3 covers 14 residues.

This chain joins TRBV6-5 and TRBJ2-7; possibly TRBD1 or TRBD2 for D (6 bases each). This CDR3 has 15 residues. Trimming cost V 0 bases and J 2 bases, with 11 bases left between them. Per germline, CDR1 MNHEY and CDR2 SVGAGI. In DNA form, the CDR3 reads TGTGCCAGCAGTTACTCATGGGGGGCCACCTACGAGCAGTACTTC. Translation gives CASSYSWGATYEQYF.

This clone was counted between two and nine times. The chain combines TRBV7-8 with TRBJ1-1; 7 nucleotides match TRBD1. V was clipped by 7 bases and J by 1 base; unmatched bases: 6. There are 14 residues in the CDR3. Germline V gene lookup returns CDR1 SGHVS and CDR2 FQNEAQ. The CDR3 loop is CASKKGAGNTEAFF. CDR3 DNA sequence: TGTGCCAGCAAGAAGGGGGCTGGGAACACTGAAGCTTTCTTT.

The chain combines TRBV28 with TRBJ2-3, with no clear D. The CDR3 consists of 13 residues. Germline assignment: CDR1 MDHEN and CDR2 SYDVKM. V was shortened by 4 bases and J by 7 bases, with 12 bases between the two germline ends. As DNA, the CDR3 is TGTGCCAGCAGTTCCCCGGCTTGGTATACGCAGTATTTT. It yields the protein CASSSPAWYTQYF.